The entry below describes one TCR beta chain. Its antigen is not identified. The data originate from a study of cytomegalovirus exposure and HLA in healthy donors. Study-wide context: Early on, a data release was issued that held 80 million or so unique TCRs from HLA-typed donors. Study observations and caveats: When a later analysis compared HLA-associated TCR beta chains with equally common others, the HLA-associated chains turned out to be more clonally expanded and to have lower generation probabilities. Most TCR sequences proved rare, with some public TCRs found in many donors.

CDR3 length: 13 amino acids. V was trimmed by 10 bases and J by 10 bases, leaving 17 bases between them. Per germline, CDR1 MNHNS and CDR2 SASEGT. PCR used 60 Vbeta primers and 13 Jbeta primers. TCRdb keeps only in-frame clones here, not all; method: immunoSEQ multiplex PCR. This sample has 99,000 or so clones, with around 80% found just once. The chain is built from TRBV6-1 and TRBJ1-6; D is undetermined. Specimen: PBMCs. This clonotype originated in a male donor in good health and CMV-seropositive. CDR3 protein: CATQPGVGSPLHF. The CDR3 coding sequence is TGTGCCACCCAGCCAGGTGTAGGATCACCCCTCCACTTT.